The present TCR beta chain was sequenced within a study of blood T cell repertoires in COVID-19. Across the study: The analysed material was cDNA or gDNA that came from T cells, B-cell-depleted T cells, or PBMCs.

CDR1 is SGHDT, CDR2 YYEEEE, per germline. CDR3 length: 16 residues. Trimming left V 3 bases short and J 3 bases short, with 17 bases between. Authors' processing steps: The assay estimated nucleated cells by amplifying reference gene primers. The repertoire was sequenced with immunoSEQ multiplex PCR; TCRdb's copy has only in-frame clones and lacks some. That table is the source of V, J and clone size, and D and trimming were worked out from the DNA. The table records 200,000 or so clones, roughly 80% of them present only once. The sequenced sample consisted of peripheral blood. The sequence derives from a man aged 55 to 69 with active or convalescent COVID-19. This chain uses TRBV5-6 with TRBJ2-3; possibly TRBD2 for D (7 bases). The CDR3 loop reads CASSSGRGRGTDTQYF. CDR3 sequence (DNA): TGTGCCAGCAGCTCTGGGAGGGGGAGAGGTACAGATACGCAGTATTTT.